These 25 T cell receptor beta chains came from one sample sequenced in a study of blood T cell repertoires in COVID-19. Data came from immunoSEQ multiplex PCR; TCRdb stores just in-frame clones and leaves some out. The table shows some 180,000 clones, with 75% to 85% occurring only once. The sample was peripheral blood. The source is a man aged 55 to 70 with acute or convalescent COVID-19.

CDR3 bases: TGCGCCAGCAGCTTGGTCGGACAGGGAACATCCTATGGCTACACCTTC. Translation gives CASSLVGQGTSYGYTF. This rearrangement joins TRBV5-1 to TRBJ1-2; TRBD1 matches at 8 bases. J lost 4 bases, V lost 0 bases, and 8 bases had no gene match. The CDR3 extends over 16 amino acids. Germline V gene lookup returns CDR1 SGHRS and CDR2 YFSETQ.

V usage is TRBV30 and J usage is TRBJ2-1; 13 nucleotides agree with TRBD2. This CDR3 has 15 amino acids. Germline CDR1 reads GTSNPN; CDR2 reads SVGIG (reference sequence). V was clipped by 1 base and J by 8 bases; unmatched bases: 5. Written as DNA, the CDR3 is TGTGCCTGGAGTGGACTAGCGGGAGGTAGGGATGAGCAGTTCTTC. This translates into CAWSGLAGGRDEQFF.

V gene TRBV12-2 combines with J gene TRBJ1-5; the table's D call, TRBD1, has no DNA check behind it. TRBV12-2 corresponds to a pseudogene. The CDR3 covers 12 residues. CDR3 in DNA: TGTGCAAGTCGCCCAAGGGGTCAGCCCCAGCATTTT. This gives the protein CASRPRGQPQHF.

The chain links TRBV5-4 to TRBJ1-4; TRBD1 matches at 8 bases. Trimming cost V 4 bases and J 8 bases; bases outside gene matches: 10. The CDR3 covers 15 residues. Germline CDR1 is SGHNT and CDR2 is YYREEE (reference sequence). For the CDR3, the DNA is TGTGCCAGCAGCCCCAGACAGGGGTCGGGCGAAAAACTGTTTTTT. Translated, it gives CASSPRQGSGEKLFF.

This chain links TRBV4-2 with TRBJ2-7; perhaps TRBD2 as D (6 bases). There are 15 residues in the CDR3. Per germline, CDR1 LGHNA and CDR2 YNFKEQ. V was clipped by 1 base and J by 3 bases, with 13 bases between them. CDR3 bases: TGTGCCAGCAGCCAAGGTGATCCCGGGGGCTACGAGCAGTACTTC. Protein sequence: CASSQGDPGGYEQYF.

The chain combines TRBV7-2 with TRBJ1-2; 8 bases are shared with TRBD1. V gave up 5 bases and J gave up 7 bases; unmatched junction bases: 15. CDR1 and CDR2 from the germline V gene are SGHTA and FQGNSA. CDR3 length: 16 amino acids. The CDR3 region is CASSETRGDRKGGYTF. The DNA for the CDR3 is TGTGCCAGCAGCGAGACACGCGGGGACAGGAAAGGTGGCTACACCTTC.

The chain uses TRBV24-1 and TRBJ1-2; tentatively, D is TRBD1 (6 bases). This CDR3 region has 14 residues. V lost 4 bases and J lost 4, with 12 bases in between. CDR1 and CDR2 (germline): KGHDR, SFDVKD. The CDR3 spells CATSEPGVSYGYTF. The CDR3 bases are TGTGCCACCAGTGAACCAGGGGTGTCCTATGGCTACACCTTC.

The genes are TRBV20-1 and TRBJ2-1, with D possibly being TRBD2 (6 bases). The CDR3 is 11 amino acids. Per germline, CDR1 DFQATT and CDR2 SNEGSKA (reference sequence). The CDR3 coding sequence is TGCAGGGGGGGCTCCTACAATGAGCAGTTCTTC. Residues: CRGGSYNEQFF.

The rearrangement links TRBV6-6 to TRBJ1-5; no clear D gene. CDR3 length: 14 amino acids. CDR1 MNHNY and CDR2 SVGAGI come from the germline V gene (reference sequence). V gave up 6 bases and J gave up 0 bases, with 9 bases separating them. CDR3 nucleotide sequence: TGTGCCAGCAGGGAACACTATAGCAATCAGCCCCAGCATTTT. As protein: CASREHYSNQPQHF.

The sample holds a few counts of this clone. The V and J genes are TRBV6-2 or TRBV6-3 and TRBJ1-1; tentative D call: TRBD1 (5 bases). The CDR3 has 17 residues. CDR1 is MNHEY and CDR2 is SVGEGT in the germline V gene. V lost 2 bases, J lost 4 bases, and 20 bases lay in between. The CDR3 DNA sequence: TGTGCCAGCAGTTACCCGGGAGGTGTAAGGGGAGGCACTGAAGCTTTCTTT. It encodes CASSYPGGVRGGTEAFF.

The V and J genes are TRBV7-8 and TRBJ2-2; D uncertain. The length of the CDR3 is 12 residues. The V end was cut by 4 bases, the J end by 5 bases, with 5 bases between. CDR1 and CDR2 from the germline V gene are SGHVS and FQNEAQ. CDR3 sequence reads: CASSYMTGELFF. CDR3 in DNA: TGTGCCAGCAGCTACATGACCGGGGAGCTGTTTTTT.

This chain joins TRBV4-2 and TRBJ1-1; possible D gene TRBD1, 5 bases. The CDR3 length is 14 residues. The V gene lost 4 bases and the J gene lost 5 bases, with 14 bases spanning the gap. Germline loops: CDR1 LGHNA, CDR2 YNFKEQ. CDR3 amino acids: CASSRTGGGTEAFF. The CDR3 DNA reads as TGTGCCAGCAGCCGAACAGGTGGCGGTACTGAAGCTTTCTTT.

This rearrangement joins TRBV2 to TRBJ1-6, with unresolved D. The CDR3 runs 15 residues. The V gene lost 4 bases and the J gene lost 4 bases, with 11 bases spanning the gap. The germline V gene encodes CDR1 SNHLY and CDR2 FYNNEI. CDR3 in amino acids: CASSAPGGYNSPLHF. The CDR3 DNA reads as TGTGCCAGCAGTGCGCCGGGAGGGTATAATTCACCCCTCCACTTT.

J is TRBJ1-1 and V is TRBV5-4, with no clear D. The V gene lost 6 bases and the J gene lost 0 bases, with 15 bases spanning the gap. Germline loops: CDR1 SGHNT, CDR2 YYREEE (reference sequence). The CDR3 has 15 amino acids. CDR3 nucleotides: TGTGCCAGCACGAATATCGCGACATTGAACACTGAAGCTTTCTTT. It encodes CASTNIATLNTEAFF.

This clone appeared a few times. J is TRBJ2-2 and V is TRBV7-9; TRBD2 matches 10 bases. V lost 5 bases, J lost 3 bases, and 6 bases stayed unmatched. Germline V gene lookup returns CDR1 SEHNR and CDR2 FQNEAQ (reference sequence). The CDR3 runs to 16 residues. CDR3 nucleotide sequence: TGTGCCAGCAGCCTCAGCGGGGGGGCCTACACCGGGGAGCTGTTTTTT. Translated, it gives CASSLSGGAYTGELFF.

V gene TRBV7-8 combines with J gene TRBJ1-1; 8 bases align to TRBD1. This CDR3 region has 18 residues. V lost 5 bases and J lost 3; bases outside the gene matches: 17. Looked up from germline, CDR1 is SGHVS and CDR2 is FQNEAQ. The CDR3 sequence: CASSPRPGGARFYTEAFF. CDR3 nucleotide sequence: TGTGCCAGCAGCCCTAGGCCAGGGGGCGCACGATTTTACACTGAAGCTTTCTTT.

This chain uses TRBV16 with TRBJ1-4; 9 bases align to TRBD1. Germline CDR1 and CDR2: KGHSY and FQNENV. V gave up 4 bases and J gave up 5 bases; unmatched junction bases: 2. The CDR3 runs 14 residues. The CDR3 loop is CASSRDRGNEKLFF. The CDR3 nucleotides are TGTGCCAGCAGCCGAGACAGGGGGAATGAAAAACTGTTTTTT.

V gene TRBV4-1 combines with J gene TRBJ1-1; D possibly corresponds to TRBD1 (5 bases). This CDR3 is built from 14 residues. Germline V lookup: CDR1 MGHRA, CDR2 YSYEKL. Trimming pared 4 bases from V and 4 bases from J, leaving 13 bases between. CDR3 coding DNA: TGCGCCAGCAGCCCCCCCGGCGGGACCACTGAAGCTTTCTTT. Its protein is CASSPPGGTTEAFF.

This clone appeared a single time. Different DNA sequences within this sample yield the same CDR3. The gene calls are TRBV6-5 and TRBJ1-6; perhaps TRBD1 as D (6 bases). With 4 bases removed from V and 6 bases from J, the gap between germline ends came to 13 bases. Germline values: CDR1 MNHEY, CDR2 SVGAGI. The CDR3 is 15 residues long. Written as DNA, the CDR3 is TGTGCCAGCAGTTTACTGGTCAGGGGTAATTCACCCCTCCACTTT. Translation: CASSLLVRGNSPLHF.

This clone was observed a few times. The V gene is TRBV7-9, the J gene TRBJ2-7, with D perhaps TRBD2 (5 bases). The CDR3 loop spans 13 amino acids. The V gene lost 4 bases and the J gene lost 6 bases, with 13 bases spanning the gap. The germline gives CDR1 SEHNR, CDR2 FQNEAQ (reference sequence). The CDR3 sequence: CASSSPGSGEQYF. The CDR3 DNA sequence: TGTGCCAGCAGCTCCCCGGGAAGTGGCGAGCAGTACTTC.

This clone has only a few counts. The chain links TRBV11-2 to TRBJ1-5, with D maybe TRBD1 (5 bases). The CDR3 is made up of 16 amino acids. Germline assignment: CDR1 SGHAT and CDR2 FQNNGV. Deletions cut 5 bases from V and 1 base from J, with 15 bases between. CDR3 sequence reads: CASSGSGGVSNQPQHF. CDR3 sequence (DNA): TGTGCCAGCAGCGGAAGCGGGGGGGTCAGCAATCAGCCCCAGCATTTT.

This chain links TRBV6-5 with TRBJ2-1, with 7 nucleotides matching TRBD1. CDR1 is MNHEY and CDR2 is SVGAGI in the germline V gene. This CDR3 comprises 15 residues. Unmatched junction bases numbered 2, after V lost 1 base and J lost 2 bases. Here the CDR3 reads CASSYLQGAYNEQFF. As DNA, the CDR3 is TGTGCCAGCAGTTACTTGCAGGGGGCCTACAATGAGCAGTTCTTC.

This clone was observed a single time. The V call is TRBV4-3, the J call TRBJ1-1, with 7 bases that match TRBD1. V lost 4 bases and J lost 4; bases outside the gene matches: 9. Germline V lookup: CDR1 LGHNA, CDR2 YSLEER. This CDR3 region has 15 residues. CDR3 sequence (DNA): TGCGCCAGCAGCCCGGAGGACAGGAGAGGCACTGAAGCTTTCTTT. It specifies CASSPEDRRGTEAFF.

This rearrangement joins TRBV5-1 to TRBJ1-1; D gene ambiguous. CDR1 and CDR2 from the germline V gene are SGHRS and YFSETQ. Trimming removed 2 bases from V and 1 base from J, with 9 bases in between. This CDR3 is built from 14 residues. CDR3 amino acids: CASSLGGGNTEAFF. Written as DNA, the CDR3 is TGCGCCAGCAGCTTAGGCGGAGGGAACACTGAAGCTTTCTTT.

This clone was recorded a few times. The rearrangement joins TRBV4-3 to TRBJ1-2; perhaps TRBD1 as D (5 bases). The CDR3 loop spans 17 amino acids. Trimming took 0 bases from V and 5 from J, leaving 19 bases between them. Germline V lookup: CDR1 LGHNA, CDR2 YSLEER. CDR3 protein: CASSQDSGGRGAYGYTF. The CDR3 region has the DNA TGCGCCAGCAGCCAAGATTCGGGGGGTCGGGGCGCGTATGGCTACACCTTC.